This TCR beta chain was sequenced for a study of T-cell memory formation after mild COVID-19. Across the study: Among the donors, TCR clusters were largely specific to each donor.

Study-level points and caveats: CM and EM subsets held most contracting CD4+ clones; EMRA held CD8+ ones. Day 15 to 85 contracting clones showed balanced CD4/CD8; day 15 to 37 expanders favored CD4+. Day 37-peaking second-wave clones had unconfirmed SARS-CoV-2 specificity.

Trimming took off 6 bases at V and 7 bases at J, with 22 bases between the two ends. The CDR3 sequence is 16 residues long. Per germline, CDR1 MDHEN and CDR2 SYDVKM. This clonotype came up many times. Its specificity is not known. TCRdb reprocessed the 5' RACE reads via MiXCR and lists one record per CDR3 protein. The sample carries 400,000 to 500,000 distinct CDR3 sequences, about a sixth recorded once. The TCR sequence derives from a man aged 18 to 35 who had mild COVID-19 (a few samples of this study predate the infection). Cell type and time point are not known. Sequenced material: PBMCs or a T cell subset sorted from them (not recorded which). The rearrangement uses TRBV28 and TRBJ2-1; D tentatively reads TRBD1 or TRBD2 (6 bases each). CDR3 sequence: CASSHLSGRGGNEQFF. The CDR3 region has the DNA TGTGCCAGCAGCCATCTAAGTGGCAGGGGAGGTAATGAGCAGTTCTTC. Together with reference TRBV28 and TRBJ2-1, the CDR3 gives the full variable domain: DVKVTQSSRYLVKRTGEKVFLECVQDMDHENMFWYRQDPGLGLRLIYFSYDVKMKEKGDIPEGYSVSREKKERFSLILESASTNQTSMYLCASSHLSGRGGNEQFFGPGTRLTVL.